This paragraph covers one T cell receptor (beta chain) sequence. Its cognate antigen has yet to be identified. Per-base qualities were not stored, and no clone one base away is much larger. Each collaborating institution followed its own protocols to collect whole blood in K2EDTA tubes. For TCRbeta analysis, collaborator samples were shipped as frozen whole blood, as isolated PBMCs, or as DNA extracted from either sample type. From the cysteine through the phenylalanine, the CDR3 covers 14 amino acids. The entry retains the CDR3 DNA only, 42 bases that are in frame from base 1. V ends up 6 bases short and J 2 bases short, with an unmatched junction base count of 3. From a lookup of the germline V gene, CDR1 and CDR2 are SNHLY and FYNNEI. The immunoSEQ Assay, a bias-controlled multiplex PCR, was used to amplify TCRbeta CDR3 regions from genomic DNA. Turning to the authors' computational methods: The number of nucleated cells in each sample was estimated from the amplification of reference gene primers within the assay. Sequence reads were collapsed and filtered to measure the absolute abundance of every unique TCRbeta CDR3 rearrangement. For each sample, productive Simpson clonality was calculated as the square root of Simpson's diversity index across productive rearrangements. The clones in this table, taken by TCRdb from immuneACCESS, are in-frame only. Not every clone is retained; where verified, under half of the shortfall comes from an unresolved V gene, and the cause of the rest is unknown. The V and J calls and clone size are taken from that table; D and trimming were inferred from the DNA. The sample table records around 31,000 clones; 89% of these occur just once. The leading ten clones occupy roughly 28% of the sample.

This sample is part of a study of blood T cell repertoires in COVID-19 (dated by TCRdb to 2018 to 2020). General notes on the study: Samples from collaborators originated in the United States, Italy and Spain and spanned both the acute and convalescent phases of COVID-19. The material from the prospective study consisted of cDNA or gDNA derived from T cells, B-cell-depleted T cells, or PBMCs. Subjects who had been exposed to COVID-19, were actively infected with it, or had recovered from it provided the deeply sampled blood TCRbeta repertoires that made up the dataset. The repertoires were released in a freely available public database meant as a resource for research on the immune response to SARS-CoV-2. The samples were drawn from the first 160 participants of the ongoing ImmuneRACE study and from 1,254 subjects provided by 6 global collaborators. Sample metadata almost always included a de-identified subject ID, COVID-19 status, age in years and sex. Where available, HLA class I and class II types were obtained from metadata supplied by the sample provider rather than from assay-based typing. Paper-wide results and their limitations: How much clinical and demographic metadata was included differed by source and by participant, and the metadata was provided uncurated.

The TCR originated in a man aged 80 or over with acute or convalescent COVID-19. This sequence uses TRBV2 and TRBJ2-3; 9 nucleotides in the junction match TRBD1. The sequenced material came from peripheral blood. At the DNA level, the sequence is TGTGCCAGCAGCCGGGACAGGGACACAGATACGCAGTATTTT. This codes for CASSRDRDTDTQYF.